The 31 T cell receptor beta chains listed next were all sequenced from one sample in a study of blood T cell repertoires in COVID-19. Only in-frame clones appear in the TCRdb table, and some are missing; sequencing was by immunoSEQ multiplex PCR. The data contain about 260,000 clones, 85% to 90% of them seen just once; the ten biggest clones take up roughly 3.7%. Sequenced input: peripheral blood. The origin of the receptors is a middle-aged woman with acute or convalescent COVID-19.

The CDR3 sequence: CASSFGSSGNTIYF. The DNA for the CDR3 is TGTGCCAGCAGCTTCGGTAGCTCTGGAAACACCATATATTTT. V gene TRBV5-6 combines with J gene TRBJ1-3, with D unresolved. The CDR3 has 14 residues. V lost 2 bases, J lost 0 bases, and 6 bases lay in between. Looked up from germline, CDR1 is SGHDT and CDR2 is YYEEEE.

The chain combines TRBV6-5 with TRBJ1-2; weak D call: TRBD1 (5 bases). The CDR3 length is 15 residues. V shed 3 bases and J shed 5 bases, with 16 bases lying between them. Germline CDR1 MNHEY, CDR2 SVGAGI. CDR3 sequence: CASSYLMRGEYGYTF. The CDR3 region has the DNA TGTGCCAGCAGTTATCTCATGCGGGGGGAATATGGCTACACCTTC.

A remark on this clone: The sample has other DNA sequences that encode this CDR3 too. The V and J genes are TRBV5-1 and TRBJ1-1; D call uncertain. Germline CDR1 SGHRS, CDR2 YFSETQ. The CDR3 is 15 residues long. Trimming stripped 0 bases from V and 1 base from J, with 10 bases between. This CDR3 reads CASSLAGGSNTEAFF. The CDR3 DNA reads TGCGCCAGCAGCTTGGCCGGCGGATCGAACACTGAAGCTTTCTTT.

The chain recombines TRBV9 with TRBJ1-2, with TRBD1 as a possible D gene (5 bases). This CDR3 has 13 amino acids. The germline gives CDR1 SGDLS, CDR2 YYNGEE. V lost 2 bases and J lost 6, with 11 bases in between. The CDR3 DNA reads TGTGCCAGCAGCGTGGGGCCCTCGGATGGCTACACCTTC. Protein sequence: CASSVGPSDGYTF.

The rearrangement joins TRBV5-1 to TRBJ2-7; 9 bases line up with TRBD2. V shed 1 base, J shed 0 bases, and the junction held 2 bases outside the gene matches. This CDR3 spans 15 amino acids. CDR1 SGHRS and CDR2 YFSETQ come from the germline V gene. CDR3 coding DNA: TGCGCCAGCAGCTTGTATAGCGGGAGCTCCTACGAGCAGTACGTC. This encodes CASSLYSGSSYEQYV.

The chain has TRBV12-5 and TRBJ1-1; TRBD1 might be the D (6 bases). Trimming took 2 bases from V and 0 from J, leaving 22 bases between them. The CDR3 is 19 amino acids. Germline V CDR1 and CDR2: LGHNT, FRNRAP. The CDR3 reads CASGLILGQFSKMNTEAFF. The CDR3 DNA reads as TGTGCTAGTGGTTTGATACTCGGACAGTTCTCAAAAATGAACACTGAAGCTTTCTTT.

The V and J genes are TRBV2 and TRBJ2-1; 11 bases are shared with TRBD2. J lost 11 bases, V lost 8 bases, and 11 bases had no gene match. This CDR3 region has 14 residues. CDR1 and CDR2 from the germline V gene are SNHLY and FYNNEI. The CDR3 is CASATPVAGGKQFF. DNA of the CDR3: TGTGCCAGCGCCACCCCCGTAGCGGGGGGGAAGCAGTTCTTC. The full variable domain, its missing parts supplied by reference TRBV2 and TRBJ2-1, is EPEVTQTPSHQVTQMGQEVILRCVPISNHLYFYWYRQILGQKVEFLVSFYNNEISEKSEIFDDQFSVERPDGSNFTLKIRSTKLEDSAMYFCASATPVAGGKQFFGPGTRLTVL.

The chain recombines TRBV4-1 with TRBJ1-2, with D perhaps matching TRBD1 (6 bases). CDR3 length: 15 residues. Trimming removed 4 bases at V and 7 bases at J, with 19 bases between. Per germline, CDR1 MGHRA and CDR2 YSYEKL. The CDR3 sequence: CASSPQGISVRGYTF. The CDR3 DNA reads TGCGCCAGCAGCCCACAGGGAATTTCCGTCCGTGGCTACACCTTC.

The J gene is TRBJ1-2, the V gene TRBV6-5; D might be TRBD1 (6 bases). This CDR3 comprises 15 residues. Germline V lookup: CDR1 MNHEY, CDR2 SVGAGI. V lost 9 bases and J lost 5, with 22 bases in between. The CDR3 DNA reads as TGTGCCAGTATTGCGGTTGTGAGGGGGGGGTATGGCTACACCTTC. Its protein product is CASIAVVRGGYGYTF.

This clone occurred a few times. The chain couples TRBV9 to TRBJ1-2; 8 bases agree with TRBD1. The CDR3 length is 15 residues. V lost 2 bases and J lost 5; bases outside the gene matches: 8. Per the germline V gene, CDR1 is SGDLS and CDR2 is YYNGEE. The CDR3 nucleotides are TGTGCCAGCAGCGTCTACCAGGGGGCGGGATATGGCTACACCTTC. This gives the protein CASSVYQGAGYGYTF.

The chain couples TRBV6-5 to TRBJ1-5; 10 nucleotides align to TRBD1. The CDR3 length is 15 residues. The V gene end was trimmed by 6 bases and the J gene end by 6 bases; junction bases not matched to a gene: 8. CDR1 and CDR2 from the germline V gene are MNHEY and SVGAGI. The CDR3 sequence: CASRPGTGVSQPQHF. CDR3 sequence (DNA): TGTGCCAGCAGGCCCGGGACAGGGGTAAGTCAGCCCCAGCATTTT.

This chain joins TRBV27 and TRBJ2-7, with D perhaps TRBD2 (6 bases). CDR1 is MNHEY and CDR2 is SMNVEV in the germline V gene (reference sequence). The CDR3 totals 14 residues. Trimming left V 10 bases short and J 4 bases short, with 20 bases between. The CDR3 bases are TGTGCCACGAAAGGGACTGCCCTGGGGTACGAGCAGTACGTC. Its translation: CATKGTALGYEQYV.

This rearrangement joins TRBV6-5 to TRBJ1-5, with TRBD1 as a possible D gene (5 bases). The CDR3 has 15 residues. Trimming left V 0 bases short and J 6 bases short, with 12 bases between. The germline V gene encodes CDR1 MNHEY and CDR2 SVGAGI. The CDR3 spells CASSYSISGGQPQHF. The CDR3 DNA reads as TGTGCCAGCAGTTACTCGATTTCGGGGGGTCAGCCCCAGCATTTT.

The chain employs TRBV5-1 and TRBJ1-4; TRBD1 agrees at 7 bases. CDR3 length: 18 amino acids. Germline V CDR1 and CDR2: SGHRS, YFSETQ. V gave up 4 bases and J gave up 0 bases; unmatched junction bases: 12. CDR3 sequence reads: CASSTTRNRGPTNEKLFF. The CDR3 DNA sequence: TGCGCCAGCAGCACCACTCGCAACAGGGGACCAACTAATGAAAAACTGTTTTTT.

The V gene is TRBV23-1, the J gene TRBJ2-7, with 8 bases fitting TRBD1. TRBV23-1 is assigned to the ORF class and has an uncertain function. CDR3 length: 18 residues. Trimming at V came to 3 bases and at J to 2 bases, leaving 15 bases not matched to a gene. The CDR3 protein is CASSHSGTGGARTYEQYV. CDR3 coding DNA: TGCGCCAGCAGTCACTCCGGGACAGGCGGCGCGCGAACCTACGAGCAGTACGTC.

The chain recombines TRBV5-1 with TRBJ1-2, with a possible D match to TRBD1 (5 bases). The length of the CDR3 is 14 residues. Trimming stripped 4 bases from V and 6 bases from J, with 16 bases between. The V gene's germline CDR1 is SGHRS and CDR2 YFSETQ. As DNA, the CDR3 is TGCGCCAGCAGCCTGGGGCAGGCAATTAATGGCTACACCTTC. This gives the protein CASSLGQAINGYTF.

The chain uses TRBV11-2 and TRBJ1-2; 10 bases agree with TRBD1. The CDR3 consists of 18 residues. Losses at the gene ends were 3 bases for V and 0 bases for J; bases not matched to a gene: 10. In germline, CDR1 is SGHAT, CDR2 FQNNGV. The CDR3 reads CASSLSGTGVTPNYGYTF. CDR3 coding DNA: TGTGCCAGCAGCTTGTCTGGGACAGGGGTAACTCCTAACTATGGCTACACCTTC.

This clone was counted only a few times. The chain carries TRBV6-6 and TRBJ1-1; maybe TRBD1 (6 bases). Germline values: CDR1 MNHNY, CDR2 SVGAGI (reference sequence). The V end was cut by 2 bases, the J end by 4 bases, with 14 bases between. CDR3 length equals 15 residues. The CDR3 region has the DNA TGTGCCAGCAGTTACGCCCCGGACAGCCCCACTGAAGCTTTCTTT. This sequence encodes CASSYAPDSPTEAFF.

This clone was detected only once. The J gene is TRBJ1-6, the V gene TRBV5-1; D gene uncertain. V gave up 0 bases and J gave up 7 bases, with 11 bases separating them. This CDR3 spans 15 amino acids. From germline, CDR1 is SGHRS and CDR2 YFSETQ. The CDR3 is CASSLVVEMNSPLHF. DNA of the CDR3: TGCGCCAGCAGCTTGGTGGTGGAGATGAATTCACCCCTCCACTTT.

The chain links TRBV24-1 to TRBJ2-1, with D tentatively TRBD1 (6 bases). Trimming cost V 8 bases and J 2 bases, with 15 bases left between them. The V gene's germline CDR1 is KGHDR and CDR2 SFDVKD. The CDR3 spans 15 residues. The CDR3 loop is CATTPRGGTYNEQFF. The DNA for the CDR3 is TGTGCCACCACCCCCCGAGGGGGAACCTACAATGAGCAGTTCTTC.

The V and J genes are TRBV5-6 and TRBJ2-2, with D possibly matching TRBD2 (6 bases). The germline V and J ends were trimmed by 6 bases and 4 bases, with 19 bases remaining between them. Germline V CDR1 and CDR2: SGHDT, YYEEEE. The CDR3 runs to 16 residues. CDR3 DNA sequence: TGTGCCAGCACCTACGCCGGGCAGGGAGGCACCGGGGAGCTGTTTTTT. It translates to CASTYAGQGGTGELFF.

In its sample, this clone was seen once. As DNA, the CDR3 is TGTGCCAGCAGCCAAGAGGGACAAAGAAATTCACCCCTCCACTTT. This codes for CASSQEGQRNSPLHF. This chain uses TRBV4-2 with TRBJ1-6; D possibly corresponds to TRBD1 (6 bases). The CDR3 runs to 15 residues. Trimming pared 0 bases from V and 7 bases from J, leaving 10 bases between. Germline V gene sequence: CDR1 LGHNA, CDR2 YNFKEQ.

This chain joins TRBV6-6 and TRBJ1-3; TRBD1 matches 7 bases. The CDR3 covers 19 residues. The germline CDR1 and CDR2 sequences are MNHNY and SVGAGI (reference sequence). V shed 5 bases and J 0 bases; nucleotides not matched to a gene: 16. The CDR3 nucleotides are TGTGCCAGCAGTCGACAGGGCCACCTCGGATCTCTCTCTGGAAACACCATATATTTT. As protein: CASSRQGHLGSLSGNTIYF.

The chain uses TRBV5-1 and TRBJ2-7, with 7 positions matching TRBD1. CDR1 is SGHRS, CDR2 YFSETQ, per germline. V was pared by 4 bases and J by 3 bases, with 4 bases of the junction left unmatched. The CDR3 sequence is 13 residues long. CDR3 region: CASSLTGDYEQYV. The CDR3 DNA is TGCGCCAGCAGCCTTACAGGGGACTACGAGCAGTACGTC.

This rearrangement joins TRBV9 to TRBJ1-4; 10 nucleotides match TRBD1. The CDR3 extends over 14 amino acids. CDR1 is SGDLS, CDR2 YYNGEE, per germline. The V gene end was trimmed by 3 bases and the J gene end by 8 bases; junction bases not matched to a gene: 4. The CDR3 bases are TGTGCCAGCAGCGGAGGGACAGGGGACGAAAAACTGTTTTTT. It is translated as CASSGGTGDEKLFF.

V and J are TRBV29-1 and TRBJ2-2, with 8 bases that match TRBD1. After removal of 6 bases from V and 6 bases from J, the junction contained 3 bases not matched to a gene. Germline V gene sequence: CDR1 SQVTM, CDR2 ANQGSEA. The CDR3 is 12 amino acids. The CDR3 DNA sequence: TGCAGCGTCCGGACAGGGTCCGGGGAGCTGTTTTTT. As protein: CSVRTGSGELFF.

V and J are TRBV3-1 (or the pseudogene TRBV3-2) and TRBJ1-1; D might be TRBD1 (5 bases). The germline gives CDR1 LGHDT, CDR2 YNNKEL (reference sequence). V lost 3 bases and J lost 5, with 7 bases in between. This CDR3 is built from 12 residues. CDR3 region: CASSHGGTEAFF. The CDR3 DNA follows: TGTGCCAGCAGCCACGGGGGGACTGAAGCTTTCTTT.

CDR3 region: CASSLSLGDNYGYTF. CDR3 bases: TGTGCCAGCAGCCTAAGCTTGGGCGACAACTATGGCTACACCTTC. The V and J genes are TRBV3-1 (or the pseudogene TRBV3-2) and TRBJ1-2, with D unclear. The CDR3 spans 15 residues. V was trimmed by 4 bases and J by 2 bases, leaving 14 bases between them. Germline V CDR1 and CDR2: LGHDT, YNNKEL (reference sequence).

The CDR3 coding sequence is TGTGCCAGCAGCTTTGGACTAGCTTCCGGGGAGCTGTTTTTT. The encoded protein is CASSFGLASGELFF. The V and J genes are TRBV5-6 and TRBJ2-2, with 8 bases aligning to TRBD2. With V trimmed by 2 bases and J by 6 bases, 3 bases remained unmatched. Germline V gene data show CDR1 as SGHDT and CDR2 as YYEEEE. This CDR3 has 14 amino acids.

The chain uses TRBV6-2 or TRBV6-3 and TRBJ1-4; D is ambiguous. The V end was cut by 2 bases, the J end by 7 bases, with 8 bases between. The CDR3 has 13 amino acids. Germline V gene data show CDR1 as MNHEY and CDR2 as SVGEGT. CDR3 sequence reads: CASSYSFAEKLFF. CDR3 sequence (DNA): TGTGCCAGCAGTTACAGCTTTGCTGAAAAACTGTTTTTT.

V is TRBV5-6 and J is TRBJ1-2; a possible D gene is TRBD1 (5 bases). The V gene lost 2 bases and the J gene lost 4 bases, with 21 bases spanning the gap. The CDR3 extends over 17 amino acids. Looked up from germline, CDR1 is SGHDT and CDR2 is YYEEEE. CDR3 coding DNA: TGTGCCAGCAGCTTACAGTTGGACGACAGAACCCTCTATGGCTACACCTTC. Translation gives CASSLQLDDRTLYGYTF.